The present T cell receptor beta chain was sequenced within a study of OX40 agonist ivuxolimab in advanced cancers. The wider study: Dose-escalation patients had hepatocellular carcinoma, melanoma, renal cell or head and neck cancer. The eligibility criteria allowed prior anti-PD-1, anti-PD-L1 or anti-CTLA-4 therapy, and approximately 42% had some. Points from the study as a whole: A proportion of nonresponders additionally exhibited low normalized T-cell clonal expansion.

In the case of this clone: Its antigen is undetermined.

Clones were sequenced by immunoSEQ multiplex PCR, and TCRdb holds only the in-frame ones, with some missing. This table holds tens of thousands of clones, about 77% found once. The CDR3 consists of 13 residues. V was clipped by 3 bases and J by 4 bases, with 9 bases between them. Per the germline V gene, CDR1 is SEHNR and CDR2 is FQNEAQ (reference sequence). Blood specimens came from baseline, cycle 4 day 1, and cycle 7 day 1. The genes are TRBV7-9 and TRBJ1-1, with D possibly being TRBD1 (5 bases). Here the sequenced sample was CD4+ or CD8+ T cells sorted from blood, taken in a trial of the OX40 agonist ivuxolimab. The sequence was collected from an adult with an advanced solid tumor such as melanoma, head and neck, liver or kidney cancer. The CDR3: CASSFGGSTEAFF. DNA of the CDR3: TGTGCCAGCAGCTTCGGGGGGAGCACTGAAGCTTTCTTT.